Listed here are 12 T cell receptor beta chains from one sample, sequenced in a study of blood T cell repertoires in COVID-19 (dated by TCRdb to the early 2020s). The protocol used for the library was the immunoSEQ multiplex PCR assay. TCRdb mirrors the immuneACCESS table, restricted to in-frame sequences. Some clones are absent from its copies; in checked studies, under half trace to an unresolved V gene, and the reason for the others is unknown. For this sample the table gives 200,000 to 250,000 clones, of which 89% were detected only once. Around 6.9% of the sample is taken by the ten largest. The sample consisted of peripheral blood. The receptor set was obtained from a man in his sixties who had recovered from COVID-19.

The CDR3 DNA sequence: TGTGCCAGCAGCTTCGTAACAGGGAACAGCAATCAGCCCCAGCATTTT. Amino acid sequence: CASSFVTGNSNQPQHF. The rearrangement joins TRBV5-6 to TRBJ1-5; TRBD1 is a possible D gene (6 bases). The CDR3 extends over 16 amino acids. Deletions cut 2 bases from V and 1 base from J, with 13 bases between. Germline-derived CDR1 and CDR2 are SGHDT and YYEEEE.

V gene TRBV5-1 combines with J gene TRBJ2-7; possibly TRBD2 for D (5 bases). This CDR3 spans 14 amino acids. Trimming stripped 4 bases from V and 0 bases from J, with 11 bases between. Germline CDR1 reads SGHRS; CDR2 reads YFSETQ. CDR3 nucleotide sequence: TGCGCCAGCAGCGAGGGCCCAGTCTCCTACGAGCAGTACTTC. It is translated as CASSEGPVSYEQYF.

This clone is a singleton in its sample. The chain recombines TRBV11-3 with TRBJ2-7; D perhaps matches TRBD2 (6 bases). V lost 2 bases and J lost 1, with 9 bases in between. Per germline, CDR1 SGHNT and CDR2 YENEEA. The CDR3 sequence is 14 residues long. The CDR3 region has the DNA TGTGCCAGCAGCTTAACAGGACTATCCTACGAGCAGTACTTC. Translated, it gives CASSLTGLSYEQYF. Variable domain in full (rest from reference TRBV11-3 and TRBJ2-7): EAGVVQSPRYKIIEKKQPVAFWCNPISGHNTLYWYLQNLGQGPELLIRYENEEAVDDSQLPKDRFSAERLKGVDSTLKIQPAELGDSAVYLCASSLTGLSYEQYFGPGTRLTVT.

The J gene is TRBJ2-5, the V gene TRBV2; D is possibly TRBD2 (5 bases). Germline lookup yields CDR1 SNHLY and CDR2 FYNNEI. The CDR3 length is 14 residues. V lost 4 bases and J lost 5, with 14 bases in between. The CDR3 region is CASSGERSGETQYF. The CDR3 DNA reads as TGTGCCAGCAGTGGTGAAAGGTCGGGGGAGACCCAGTACTTC.

This clone was counted only a few times. The chain employs TRBV9 and TRBJ2-3; TRBD2 is a possible D gene (5 bases). CDR1 is SGDLS and CDR2 is YYNGEE in the germline V gene. V was cut by 0 bases and J by 4 bases, with 12 bases left in between. The CDR3 is 15 residues long. The CDR3 DNA sequence: TGTGCCAGCAGCGTAGCGGTGGGAGACGCAGATACGCAGTATTTT. Its protein product is CASSVAVGDADTQYF.

This chain uses TRBV11-2 with TRBJ2-3; the match to TRBD2 covers 11 bases. CDR1 is SGHAT and CDR2 is FQNNGV in the germline V gene. V lost 0 bases and J lost 7; bases outside the gene matches: 6. The CDR3 loop spans 16 amino acids. DNA of the CDR3: TGTGCCAGCAGCTTAGATCTAGCGGGAGGATCTCATACGCAGTATTTT. Translation gives CASSLDLAGGSHTQYF.

The chain has TRBV12-3 or TRBV12-4 and TRBJ2-5; D remains ambiguous. V lost 6 bases and J 3 bases, leaving 5 bases between the germline ends. The CDR3 spans 11 residues. The CDR3 DNA reads as TGTGCCAGCAGCCAAAAAGAGACCCAGTACTTC. The encoded protein is CASSQKETQYF.

The chain combines TRBV5-1 with TRBJ2-5, with D unclear. The CDR3 length is 12 residues. V dropped 8 bases and J dropped 5 bases, with 13 bases sitting between them. The V gene's germline CDR1 is SGHRS and CDR2 YFSETQ. In DNA form, the CDR3 reads TGCGCCAGTTACAGAGCTCGGGAGACCCAGTACTTC. Translation gives CASYRARETQYF.

The J gene is TRBJ1-2, the V gene TRBV24-1; the D is unclear. The germline V gene encodes CDR1 KGHDR and CDR2 SFDVKD. Trimming took 6 bases from V and 4 from J, leaving 11 bases between them. CDR3 length: 13 amino acids. The CDR3 here is CATSRRALYGYTF. The CDR3 region has the DNA TGTGCCACCAGTCGGAGGGCACTCTATGGCTACACCTTC.

The chain employs TRBV5-8 and TRBJ1-1, with TRBD1 identical over 7 bases. This CDR3 has 15 amino acids. V was clipped by 0 bases and J by 2 bases; unmatched bases: 4. Germline V gene data show CDR1 as SGHTS and CDR2 as YDEGEE. In nucleotides, the CDR3 is TGTGCCAGCAGCTTGGGACAGGGCCTAAACACTGAAGCTTTCTTT. The encoded protein is CASSLGQGLNTEAFF.

This chain links TRBV5-5 with TRBJ2-1; the D gene is possibly TRBD1 (6 bases). V shed 4 bases and J shed 3 bases, with 14 bases lying between them. Germline assignment: CDR1 SGHKS and CDR2 YYEKEE (reference sequence). CDR3 length: 15 amino acids. CDR3 loop: CASSPGTRDYNEQFF. In DNA form, the CDR3 reads TGTGCCAGCAGCCCCGGGACAAGGGACTACAATGAGCAGTTCTTC.

This sequence joins TRBV9 and TRBJ1-6; TRBD1 matches 9 bases. V was pared by 3 bases and J by 10 bases, with 5 bases of the junction left unmatched. Germline assignment: CDR1 SGDLS and CDR2 YYNGEE. This CDR3 region has 14 residues. CDR3 amino acids: CASSADRGQSPLHF. The CDR3 DNA reads TGTGCCAGCAGCGCGGACAGGGGACAATCACCCCTCCACTTT.